These T cell receptor beta chains were read from a single sample in a study of T cells expressing NK-cell markers. For each CDR3 protein, TCRdb gives one entry from its re-call of the 5' RACE reads, without DNA. This sample contains 350,000 to 400,000 distinct CDR3 sequences. The sequencing input was blood T cells: a sorted CD56 or NKG2C T cell subset, CD4+ or CD8+ T cells, or bulk PBMC T cells (not recorded which). The receptors here all came from a woman between 45 and 60 years old in good health. CDR3s include the opening cysteine and the closing phenylalanine or tryptophan.

j_call v_call cdr3_aa
TRBJ2-5 TRBV7-9 CASSRNNQETQYF
TRBJ2-3 TRBV6-1 CASSDEHTDTQYF
TRBJ2-1 TRBV2 CASRELAGVTYNEQFF
TRBJ1-4 TRBV12-3/TRBV12-4 CASQVLGRNEKLFF
TRBJ2-2 TRBV12-3/TRBV12-4 CASSSSLVGELFF
TRBJ2-7 TRBV5-1 CASSFPTEGIEQYF
TRBJ1-1 TRBV11-3 CASINRGQMNTEAFF
TRBJ2-3 TRBV4-1 CASSQGSSGRYSTDTQYF
TRBJ2-1 TRBV6-5 CASSYGGTVEQFF
TRBJ1-6 TRBV6-1 CASALQNSYNSPLHF
TRBJ1-1 TRBV5-1 CASSLAMPGGNEAFF
TRBJ2-3 TRBV11-2 CASSSQGDGDTQYF
TRBJ2-3 TRBV30 CAWSKPGSGASTDTQYF
TRBJ2-5 TRBV12-5 CASLPGGIGVETQYF
TRBJ2-7 TRBV4-1 CASSRGSAGGGEQYF
TRBJ2-3 TRBV7-6 CASSPGVAGPTDTQYF
TRBJ2-1 TRBV9 CASSPPGTLGNNEQFF
TRBJ2-7 TRBV12-5 CASGWDTSYEQYF
TRBJ2-3 TRBV5-1 CASSYGDLTDTQYF
TRBJ2-2 TRBV12-3/TRBV12-4 CASSLRRTSGRAHGKLFF
TRBJ1-2 TRBV6-2/TRBV6-3 CASSSPARHGYTF
TRBJ2-1 TRBV19 CASSMAAGGRDEQFF
TRBJ2-7 TRBV7-8 CASSPRPSSSDRVGEQYF
TRBJ2-1 TRBV3-1 CASSQGRGMNEQFF
TRBJ2-5 TRBV12-3/TRBV12-4 CATSGGGAETQYF